The TCR beta chain under discussion was sequenced for a study of cytotoxic CD8 clonotypes in ibrutinib-treated CLL. This table comes from immunoSEQ multiplex PCR, and its TCRdb copy is limited to in-frame clones, with some not included. The sample yields 130,000 or so clones, approximately 77% seen once. With cryopreserved PBMCs as the source, 1.5 to 2 micrograms of genomic DNA went to TCR beta libraries. Germline V gives CDR1 LNHDA, CDR2 SQIVND (reference sequence). Trimming stripped 3 bases from V and 2 bases from J, with 8 bases between. The CDR3 is 13 residues long. V gene TRBV19 combines with J gene TRBJ2-7; possible D gene TRBD1, 6 bases. The material was PBMCs, obtained after 12 months of ibrutinib treatment. The source is a human donor with chronic lymphocytic leukemia. The CDR3 DNA reads TGTGCCAGTAGTATGGACAGCGCCTACGAGCAGTACTTC. This sequence encodes CASSMDSAYEQYF.